Sequencing of this T cell receptor (beta chain) was carried out in a study of cytomegalovirus exposure and HLA in healthy donors. As concerns this clone: Its specificity is unknown.

The study's findings and limits: The authors later found most CMV-associated TCR beta chains appeared HLA-restricted. Later, an analysis found that common viral pathogens appeared to be linked with several of the most significant clusters. For TCR beta chains, V- and J-gene trimming was later linked to a missense DCLRE1C variant.

The CDR3 totals 12 residues. Germline V gene data show CDR1 as SNHLY and CDR2 as FYNNEI. The junction had 3 bases not matched to a gene; V was cut back by 6 bases and J by 7 bases. Amplification used 60 Vbeta primers and 13 Jbeta primers. This table comes from immunoSEQ multiplex PCR, and its TCRdb copy is limited to in-frame clones, with some not included. Of 95,000 to 150,000 clones listed, over 60% were seen once; the top ten hold around 4.8%. The V call is TRBV2, the J call TRBJ1-2; TRBD1 matches at 9 bases. This receptor was identified in a man between 60 and 70 years old in good health and CMV-seropositive. The sample comprised PBMCs. CDR3 nucleotide sequence: TGTGCCAGCAGGGACAGGGGTCTTGGCTACACCTTC. Its protein product is CASRDRGLGYTF.